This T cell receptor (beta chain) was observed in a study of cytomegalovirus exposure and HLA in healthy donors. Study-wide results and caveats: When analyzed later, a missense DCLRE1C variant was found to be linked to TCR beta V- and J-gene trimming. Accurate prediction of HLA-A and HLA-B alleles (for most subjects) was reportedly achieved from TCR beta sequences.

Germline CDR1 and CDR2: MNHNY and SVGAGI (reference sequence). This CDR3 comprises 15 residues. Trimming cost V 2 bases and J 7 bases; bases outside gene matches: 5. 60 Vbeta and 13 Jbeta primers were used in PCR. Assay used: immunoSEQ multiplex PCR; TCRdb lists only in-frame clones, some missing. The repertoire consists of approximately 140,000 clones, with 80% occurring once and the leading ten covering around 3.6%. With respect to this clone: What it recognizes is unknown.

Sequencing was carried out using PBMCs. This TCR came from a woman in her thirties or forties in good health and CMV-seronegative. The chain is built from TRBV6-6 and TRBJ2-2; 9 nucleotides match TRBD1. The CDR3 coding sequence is TGTGCCAGCAGTTACGGGACAGGGCATGGCGGGGAGCTGTTTTTT. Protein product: CASSYGTGHGGELFF.